This TCR beta chain was sequenced for a study of cytomegalovirus exposure and HLA in healthy donors (dated by TCRdb to 2017 to 2019). Background on the whole study: An earlier analysis of 587 of the donors reported 276 Gb of sequence data and 100 million to 120 million unique TCR beta sequences obtained from about 179 million T cells. Around 320 gigabases of sequencing data and tens of millions of unique TCR sequences were included in an early release covering around 650 HLA-typed donors. Of the roughly 400 genotyped donors, 65% to 90% fell in the genetic ancestry cluster associated with self-reported Caucasian donors. The study was designed to test whether signatures of past pathogen exposure could be identified by cataloging public T cell receptors. The study profiled the T cell repertoires of around 700 subjects by immunosequencing and related them to cytomegalovirus serostatus. In addition to the first cohort of roughly 700 subjects, a separate validation cohort of approximately 130 different subjects was used. The study combined high-throughput TCR immunosequencing, statistical association of individual TCRs with disease status, and machine learning to predict cytomegalovirus infection status. A later analysis re-analyzed previously published TCR beta repertoires from 500 to 700 donors and added high-resolution HLA genotyping to study TCR occurrence patterns. Rather than using new phenotypic data, the later analysis identified candidate immune exposures from TCR beta sequences and from how often those sequences occurred across donors. To decide whether each TCR beta V gene segment behaved as functional or pseudogenic, an earlier analysis of 587 of the donors relied on high-throughput TCR beta sequencing. Donor age, sex, ethnicity and CMV serostatus were compiled together with the repertoire data. A later genetic analysis used genome-wide SNP genotypes for about 65% of the roughly 700 donors, treating that subset as a discovery cohort. Every repertoire in the discovery cohort had been generated on one and the same sequencing platform. Class I and class II HLA loci were covered by the typing at four-digit resolution. Typing coverage varied by locus: roughly 620-640 donors for A, B, C, DRB1 and DQB1; roughly 560 for DQA1; more than 600 for DPA1; 450 to 480 for DPB1. Roughly 5 DR-DQ haplotypes were treated as single units for association and clustering because of strong linkage in the cohort. Across approximately 400 genotyped donors of the cohort, an average of roughly 250,000 unique TCR beta nucleotide sequences per donor were sequenced, and 15% to 20% of those sequences were non-productive. General study outcomes and caveats: Sequencing depth was assumed to be roughly uniform across donors in the presence/absence analyses, though that assumption may not hold. When HLA alleles, especially DR and DQ, strongly co-occurred, attributing TCR associations to individual alleles was difficult. In a later analysis, TCR association rates were found to vary across HLA loci, with the most associated TCRs seen for DRB1 alleles and the fewest for HLA-C alleles. Only TCR beta chains were sequenced in this cohort, and the absence of alpha or paired-chain data limited detectable features. In a later analysis, most CMV-associated TCR beta chains were found to appear HLA-restricted, with HLA associations seemingly driven largely by CMV exposure. Immune exposure information for the cohort was limited to CMV serostatus. In a later analysis, HLA-associated TCR beta chains were found to be more clonally expanded and to have lower generation probabilities than equally common non-associated chains. According to a later genetic analysis, donors in an Asian-associated ancestry cluster had fewer N-insertions in productive TCRs than the roughly 660-donor mean. Three of the identified cytomegalovirus-associated TCR beta chains were confirmed in vitro to be specific for cytomegalovirus antigens. Linkage disequilibrium might explain the correlated functional status among segregating V segments, but an unknown experimental factor could not be excluded. In the study, approximately 160 TCR beta chains were listed as associated with cytomegalovirus. In a later genetic analysis, a missense DCLRE1C variant was associated with V-gene and J-gene trimming of TCR beta chains, and the association was replicated in an independent cohort. Most TCR sequences were seen in very few donors, while some public TCRs were found in many individuals. Over 15 rarely observed V segments, including chromosome 9 orphons, were excluded from the earlier analysis of some 590 of the donors because counts were too low. In a later analysis, several top co-occurrence clusters were reported to appear linked to parvovirus B19, influenza, CMV and Epstein-Barr virus. Some IMGT-functional V segments, including TRBV6-2 and TRBV6-3, could not be distinguished by the 87-base-pair reads and were therefore excluded. The classifier was reported to diagnose cytomegalovirus status with high specificity and sensitivity in both the original and validation cohorts. Broadly in line with IMGT annotations, most TCR beta V segments showed up in productive rearrangements about 87% or about 30% of the time in an earlier analysis of some 590 of the donors. A further reported finding was that TCR beta sequences accurately predicted the HLA-A and HLA-B alleles for most subjects in the first cohort. A cluster of highly shared sequence variants was judged likely to represent a technical artifact of the sequencing pipeline. The authors suggested that the approach could potentially be generalized to other disease states and immunological phenotypes. Specific HLA alleles were associated with 15,000 to 20,000 TCR beta sequences at a false discovery rate of 0.05 in a later analysis. Because some donors lacked HLA typing at each locus, the association tests relied only on the typed subset.

Points on this clone: Its antigen is not yet known. No much larger clone exists at a distance of one base, and base qualities are not known.

V trim: 10 bases; J trim: 3 bases; unmatched bases: 9. From the germline V gene, CDR1 is SNHLY and CDR2 is FYNNEI. The cysteine opens and the phenylalanine closes a CDR3 of 15 amino acids. Left in the record is the CDR3 DNA by itself, 45 bases read in frame from the first base. In total, about 650 healthy bone marrow donors made up the cohort. At the time of sampling, every cohort member was nominally healthy, though immune exposures that went unrecorded were likely present. The donor was CMV seropositive and belonged to the group of more than 250 seropositive cohort members. Each donor provided a peripheral blood sample, and peripheral blood mononuclear cells were used for TCR beta sequencing. Genomic DNA extraction from the blood cell samples was performed with the Qiagen DNeasy Blood Extraction Kit. The library was generated by the immunoSEQ multiplex PCR assay. The multiplex PCR relied on a mix of 60 forward primers for TCR Vbeta segments and 13 reverse primers for TCR Jbeta segments. A multiplex PCR assay on genomic DNA amplified the CDR3 region of rearranged TCR beta genes. Amplified TCR beta libraries were sequenced as 87-base-pair reads on the Illumina HiSeq System. The paper's processing steps were these. In a later analysis, some 80 million unique TCR beta chains were counted across the roughly 670 repertoires, and around 10 million of these chains were shared by at least two donors. Raw reads were error-corrected and collapsed into unique sequences with a nearest-neighbor algorithm that merged closely related sequences to remove PCR and sequencing errors. Alignment of CDR3 sequences to IMGT reference sequences was used to assign V, D and J gene segments. For a sequence to be retained, a match of at least six nucleotides to both a V gene segment and a J gene segment was required. Rearrangements were classified as productive when the CDR3 lacked stop codons and remained in frame with V and J, and all other rearrangements were classified as non-productive. Following IMGT convention, CDR3 was defined as the stretch from the second conserved V-encoded cysteine to the conserved J-encoded phenylalanine. In an earlier analysis of 587 of the donors, sequences lacking an unambiguous match to a single V gene segment were excluded. An earlier analysis of a few hundred of the donors classified V segments as functional when productive rearrangements were above 56.7% and as segregating when the standard deviation between donors was above 5%. A statistical classification framework was built for diagnosing cytomegalovirus status from the catalog of TCR beta chain sequences. In a later analysis, TCR nucleotide sequences were compared against IMGT/GENE-DB human TR gene sequences so that V and J genes could be assigned. A later analysis assigned CDR3 sequences and most-parsimonious VDJ recombination scenarios with the TCRdist pipeline. In a later analysis, each TCR beta chain was defined by its CDR3 amino acid sequence together with its V-gene family, and reads without a unique V-gene family were excluded. In a later analysis, approximately 590 highly shared, low-generation-probability nucleotide sequences were removed to address suspected cross-contamination and a sequencing artifact. In a later analysis, a clonal expansion index for each public chain was calculated from normalized within-repertoire ranks of inferred template counts. In a later analysis, generation probabilities were computed using a VDJ recombination model fitted to out-of-frame rearrangements, and the results were checked against IGoR. In a later analysis, hypergeometric tests were used to score TCR-TCR, TCR-HLA and TCR-CMV co-occurrence, with a repertoire-size bias correction applied to TCR pairs. To estimate false discovery rates, a later analysis permuted the HLA or CMV assignments 20 times. In a later analysis, co-occurring TCRs were grouped with DBSCAN, and TCRdist sequence similarity was added when clustering was performed within HLA-allele-positive subsets. For co-occurrence clustering, repertoires with fewer than 30,000 or more than 120,000 public chains were excluded, along with roughly 5 repertoires with anomalous nucleotide sharing. Held by TCRdb, this immuneACCESS table contains in-frame sequences only and omits some clones. Under half of the omission traces to an unresolved V gene where checked; the cause of the rest is unknown. V and J calls and clone size are copied from that table; D and trimming were computed from the DNA. Across this sample there are under 200,000 clones, with around 63% seen only once. The top ten constitute roughly 4.1% of the sample.

Sequencing was carried out using PBMCs. The chain joins TRBV2 to TRBJ1-1; 12 bases in between match TRBD1. The clonotype was recovered from a woman under 30 in good health and CMV-seropositive. The DNA sequence follows: TGTGCCAACAGGGGACAGGGGGCGAGGGACACTGAAGCTTTCTTT. This codes for CANRGQGARDTEAFF.